A selection of T cell receptor beta chains follows, all from one sample in a study of CD4 T cells in relation to SARS-CoV-2 and coronaviruses. TCRdb's table, derived via immunoSEQ multiplex PCR, lists solely in-frame clones and lacks some. The sample lists approximately 26,000 clones, around 78% occurring once. The antigens these receptors bind are not known. The material sequenced was CD4+ T cells from PBMCs, cultured in vitro. The source of these receptors is a human donor in good health. Each CDR3 is given with its conserved first and last residue. D genes are given only for firm matches. A clone size is listed for some rows: how often the clone was seen (once, few, many), or a class if it is expanded.

cdr3_nt	cdr3_aa	d_call	v_call	clone_size	j_call
TGTGCCAGCAGCCAAGGACACTCAGGGACTGGAAACACCATATATTTT	CASSQGHSGTGNTIYF	NA	TRBV3-1/TRBV3-2	NA	TRBJ1-3
TGTGCCTGGAGTGGGGACAGAACCTACGAGCAGTACTTC	CAWSGDRTYEQYF	TRBD1	TRBV30	NA	TRBJ2-7
TGTGCCAGCTCACTCGACAGGGACGAGCAGTACTTC	CASSLDRDEQYF	TRBD1	TRBV18	NA	TRBJ2-7
TGTGCCAGCAGCCTAAGTGCCCTAGGGATGACCCAGTACTTC	CASSLSALGMTQYF	NA	TRBV7-9	few	TRBJ2-5
TGCGCCAGCAGGGGGTTCTACGAGCAGTACTTC	CASRGFYEQYF	NA	TRBV10-2	medium-sized	TRBJ2-7
TGTGCCAGCACCCCGGGGGGGCGTCAGACCCAGTACTTC	CASTPGGRQTQYF	TRBD2	TRBV5-6	NA	TRBJ2-5
TGTGCCAGCAGCGTGGGACAGGGAGGGAACACTGAAGCTTTCTTT	CASSVGQGGNTEAFF	TRBD1	TRBV9	NA	TRBJ1-1
TGTGCCAGTAGTATAGGTCGGGCAGGTGAAGTTCCCCAGCATTTT	CASSIGRAGEVPQHF	NA	TRBV19	NA	TRBJ1-5
TGTGCCAGCAGCTTAGGCGTGGGAGGGTTTACGGCCCAAGAGACCCAGTACTTC	CASSLGVGGFTAQETQYF	TRBD2	TRBV7-2	NA	TRBJ2-5
TGCAGCGCCCGGACAGGGTCGGGGGATGAGCAGTTCTTC	CSARTGSGDEQFF	TRBD1	TRBV29-1	few	TRBJ2-1